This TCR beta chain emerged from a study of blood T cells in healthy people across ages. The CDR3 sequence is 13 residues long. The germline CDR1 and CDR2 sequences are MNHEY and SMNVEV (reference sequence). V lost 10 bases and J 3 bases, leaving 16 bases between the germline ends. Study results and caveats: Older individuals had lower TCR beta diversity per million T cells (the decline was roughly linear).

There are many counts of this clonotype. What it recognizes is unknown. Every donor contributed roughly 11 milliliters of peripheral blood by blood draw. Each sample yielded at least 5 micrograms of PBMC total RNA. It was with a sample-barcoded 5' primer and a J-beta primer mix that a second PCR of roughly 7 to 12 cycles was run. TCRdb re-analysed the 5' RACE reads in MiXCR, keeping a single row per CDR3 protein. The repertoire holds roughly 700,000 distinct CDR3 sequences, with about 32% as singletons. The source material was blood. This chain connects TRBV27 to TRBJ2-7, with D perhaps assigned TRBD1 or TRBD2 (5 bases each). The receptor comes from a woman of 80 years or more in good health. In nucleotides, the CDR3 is TGTGCCACGAGGGGTCTTGGGAACTACGAGCAGTACTTC. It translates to CATRGLGNYEQYF.